The entry that follows covers one T cell receptor beta chain sequence. Sequenced by immunoSEQ multiplex PCR; TCRdb stores in-frame clones only, minus some. The sample yields fewer than 200,000 clones, 70% to 90% seen once. This specimen comes from a study of blood T cell repertoires in COVID-19. Study-level information: Sample material is recorded as cDNA or gDNA derived from T cells, B-cell-depleted T cells, or PBMCs.

V was clipped by 6 bases and J by 0 bases; unmatched bases: 7. The germline gives CDR1 MDHEN, CDR2 SYDVKM. The CDR3 extends over 15 amino acids. Source material: peripheral blood. The receptor was derived from a middle-aged man with acute or convalescent COVID-19. This chain uses TRBV28 with TRBJ1-1; 7 bases map to TRBD1. In DNA form, the CDR3 reads TGTGCCAGCAGCCGGGACAGAAGAATGAACACTGAAGCTTTCTTT. Translated, it gives CASSRDRRMNTEAFF.